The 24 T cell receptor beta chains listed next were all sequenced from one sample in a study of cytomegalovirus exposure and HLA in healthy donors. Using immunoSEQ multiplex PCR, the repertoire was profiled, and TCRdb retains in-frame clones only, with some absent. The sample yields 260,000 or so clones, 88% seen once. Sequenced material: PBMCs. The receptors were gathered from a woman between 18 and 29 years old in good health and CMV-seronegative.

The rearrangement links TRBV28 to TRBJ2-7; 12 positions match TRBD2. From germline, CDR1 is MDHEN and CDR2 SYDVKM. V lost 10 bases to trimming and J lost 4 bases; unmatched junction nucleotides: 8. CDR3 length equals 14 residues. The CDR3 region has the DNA TGTGCCAACCGACTAGCGGGAGTATATTACGAGCAGTACTTC. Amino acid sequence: CANRLAGVYYEQYF.

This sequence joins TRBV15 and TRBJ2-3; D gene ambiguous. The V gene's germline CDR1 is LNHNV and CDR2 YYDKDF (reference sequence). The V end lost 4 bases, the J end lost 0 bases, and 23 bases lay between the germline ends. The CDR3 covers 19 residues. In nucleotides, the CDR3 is TGTGCCACCAGCACCCTTACCCCCCTCCCACATCCTAGCACAGATACGCAGTATTTT. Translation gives CATSTLTPLPHPSTDTQYF.

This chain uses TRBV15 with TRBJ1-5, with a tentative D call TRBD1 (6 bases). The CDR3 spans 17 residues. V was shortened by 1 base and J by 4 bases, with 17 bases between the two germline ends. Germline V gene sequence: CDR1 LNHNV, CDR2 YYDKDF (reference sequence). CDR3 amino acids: CATSRGGGRAGNQPQHF. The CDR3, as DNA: TGTGCCACCAGCAGAGGGGGGGGCAGGGCGGGGAATCAGCCCCAGCATTTT.

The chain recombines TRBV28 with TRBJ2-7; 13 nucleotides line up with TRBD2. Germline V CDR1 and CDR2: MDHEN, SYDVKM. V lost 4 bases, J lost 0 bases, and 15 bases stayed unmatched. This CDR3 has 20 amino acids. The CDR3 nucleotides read TGTGCCAGCAGTTCCACCCTTTCTGGACTAGCGGGGGTTAGCTCCTACGAGCAGTACTTC. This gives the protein CASSSTLSGLAGVSSYEQYF.

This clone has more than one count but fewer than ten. The CDR3 DNA reads as TGTGCCAGCAAACCGGGGAACACTGAAGCTTTCTTT. Amino acids: CASKPGNTEAFF. The V and J genes are TRBV6-5 and TRBJ1-1; D is ambiguous. Germline loops: CDR1 MNHEY, CDR2 SVGAGI. The CDR3 runs to 12 residues. Trimming took off 7 bases at V and 1 base at J, with 7 bases between the two ends.

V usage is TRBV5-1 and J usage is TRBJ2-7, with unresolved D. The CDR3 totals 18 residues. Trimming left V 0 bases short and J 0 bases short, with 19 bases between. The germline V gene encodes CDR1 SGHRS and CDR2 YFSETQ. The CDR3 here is CASSLGRTGFTTSYEQYF. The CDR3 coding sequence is TGCGCCAGCAGCTTGGGCCGCACCGGGTTTACCACCTCCTACGAGCAGTACTTC.

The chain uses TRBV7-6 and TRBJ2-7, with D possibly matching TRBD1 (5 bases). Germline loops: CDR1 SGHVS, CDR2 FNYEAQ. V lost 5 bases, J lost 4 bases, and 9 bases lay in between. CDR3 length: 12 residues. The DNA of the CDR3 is TGTGCCAGCAGCGAGGCAGGGTACGAGCAGTACTTC. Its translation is CASSEAGYEQYF.

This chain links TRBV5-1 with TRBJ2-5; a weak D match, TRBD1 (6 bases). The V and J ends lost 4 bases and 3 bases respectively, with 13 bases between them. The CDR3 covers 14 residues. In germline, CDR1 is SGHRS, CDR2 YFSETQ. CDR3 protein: CASSPRTVEETQYF. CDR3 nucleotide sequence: TGCGCCAGCAGCCCCCGGACAGTGGAAGAGACCCAGTACTTC.

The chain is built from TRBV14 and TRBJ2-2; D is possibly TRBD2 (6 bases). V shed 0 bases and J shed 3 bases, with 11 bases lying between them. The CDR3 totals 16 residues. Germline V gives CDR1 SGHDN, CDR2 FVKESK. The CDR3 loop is CASSQELGGYTGELFF. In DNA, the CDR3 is TGTGCCAGCAGCCAAGAGTTGGGGGGATACACCGGGGAGCTGTTTTTT.

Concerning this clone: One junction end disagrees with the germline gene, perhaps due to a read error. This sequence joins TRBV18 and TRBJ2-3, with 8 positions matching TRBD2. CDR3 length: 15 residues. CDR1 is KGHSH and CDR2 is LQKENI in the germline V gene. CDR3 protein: CASSRGGRTDPMWHF. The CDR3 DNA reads TGTGCCAGCTCACGGGGCGGGAGGACCGACCCAATGTGGCATTTT.

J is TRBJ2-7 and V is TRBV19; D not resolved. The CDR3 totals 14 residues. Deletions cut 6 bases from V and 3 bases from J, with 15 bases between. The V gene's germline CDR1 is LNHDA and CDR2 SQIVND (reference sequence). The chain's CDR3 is CASRRKPDIYEQYF. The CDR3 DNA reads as TGTGCCAGTAGGCGGAAACCAGATATCTACGAGCAGTACTTC.

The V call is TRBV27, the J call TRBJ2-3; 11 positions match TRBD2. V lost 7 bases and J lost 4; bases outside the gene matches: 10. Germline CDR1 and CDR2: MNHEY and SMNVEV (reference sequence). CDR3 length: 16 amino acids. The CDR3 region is CASKGSGRAGADTQYF. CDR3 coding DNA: TGTGCCAGCAAGGGTAGCGGGAGGGCCGGGGCAGATACGCAGTATTTT.

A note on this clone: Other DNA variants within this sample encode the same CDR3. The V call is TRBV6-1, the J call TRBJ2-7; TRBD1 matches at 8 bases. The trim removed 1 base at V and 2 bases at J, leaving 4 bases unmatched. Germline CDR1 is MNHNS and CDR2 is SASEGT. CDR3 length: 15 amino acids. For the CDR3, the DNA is TGTGCCAGCAGTGAAGATGTCAGGGGGCCCTACGAGCAGTACTTC. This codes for CASSEDVRGPYEQYF.

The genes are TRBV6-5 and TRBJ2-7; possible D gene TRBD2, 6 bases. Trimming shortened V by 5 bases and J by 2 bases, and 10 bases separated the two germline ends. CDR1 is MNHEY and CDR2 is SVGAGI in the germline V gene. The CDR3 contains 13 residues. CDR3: CASSRRGPYEQYF. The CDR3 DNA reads TGTGCCAGCAGTAGGCGGGGCCCCTACGAGCAGTACTTC.

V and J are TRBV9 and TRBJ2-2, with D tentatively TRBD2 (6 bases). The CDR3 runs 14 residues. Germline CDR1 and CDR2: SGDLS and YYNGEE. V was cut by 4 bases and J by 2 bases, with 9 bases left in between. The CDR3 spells CASSPGGNTGELFF. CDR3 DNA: TGTGCCAGCAGCCCCGGGGGTAACACCGGGGAGCTGTTTTTT.

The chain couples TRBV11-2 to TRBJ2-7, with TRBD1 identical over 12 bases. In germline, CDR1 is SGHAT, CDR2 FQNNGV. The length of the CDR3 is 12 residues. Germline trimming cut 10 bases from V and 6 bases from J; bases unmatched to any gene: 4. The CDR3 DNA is TGTGCCACTGGGACAGGGGGCCGCGAGCAGTACTTC. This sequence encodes CATGTGGREQYF. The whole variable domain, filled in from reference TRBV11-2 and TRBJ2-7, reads EAGVAQSPRYKIIEKRQSVAFWCNPISGHATLYWYQQILGQGPKLLIQFQNNGVVDDSQLPKDRFSAERLKGVDSTLKIQPAKLEDSAVYLCATGTGGREQYFGPGTRLTVT.

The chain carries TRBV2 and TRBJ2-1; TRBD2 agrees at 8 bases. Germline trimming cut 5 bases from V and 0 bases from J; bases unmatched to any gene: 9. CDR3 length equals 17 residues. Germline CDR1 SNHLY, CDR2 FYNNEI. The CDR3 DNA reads TGTGCCAGCAGTTCCTCGGGCGGGAGGCTCTCCTACAATGAGCAGTTCTTC. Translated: CASSSSGGRLSYNEQFF. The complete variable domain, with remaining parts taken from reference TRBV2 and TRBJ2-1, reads EPEVTQTPSHQVTQMGQEVILRCVPISNHLYFYWYRQILGQKVEFLVSFYNNEISEKSEIFDDQFSVERPDGSNFTLKIRSTKLEDSAMYFCASSSSGGRLSYNEQFFGPGTRLTVL.

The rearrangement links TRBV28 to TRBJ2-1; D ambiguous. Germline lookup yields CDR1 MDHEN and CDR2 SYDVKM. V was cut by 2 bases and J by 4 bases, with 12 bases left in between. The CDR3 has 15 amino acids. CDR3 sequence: CASSLILGRYNEQFF. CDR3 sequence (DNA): TGTGCCAGCAGTTTAATCCTCGGTCGGTACAATGAGCAGTTCTTC.

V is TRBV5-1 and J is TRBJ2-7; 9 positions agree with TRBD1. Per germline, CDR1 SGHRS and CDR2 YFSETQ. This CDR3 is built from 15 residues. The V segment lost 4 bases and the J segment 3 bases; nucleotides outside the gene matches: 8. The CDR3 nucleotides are TGCGCCAGCAGCCCAATGGGACAGGGCGGCTACGAGCAGTACTTC. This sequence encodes CASSPMGQGGYEQYF.

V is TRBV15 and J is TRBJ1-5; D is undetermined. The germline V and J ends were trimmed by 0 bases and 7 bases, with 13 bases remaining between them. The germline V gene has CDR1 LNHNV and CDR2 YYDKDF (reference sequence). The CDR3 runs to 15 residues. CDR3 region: CATSRDLGRGQPQHF. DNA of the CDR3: TGTGCCACCAGCAGAGATCTGGGTCGGGGACAGCCCCAGCATTTT.

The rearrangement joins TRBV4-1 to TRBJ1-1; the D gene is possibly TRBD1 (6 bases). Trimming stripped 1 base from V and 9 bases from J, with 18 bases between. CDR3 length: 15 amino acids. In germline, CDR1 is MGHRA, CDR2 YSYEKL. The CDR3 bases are TGCGCCAGCAGCCAAGTAACGGACAGCGCCGATAAAGCTTTCTTT. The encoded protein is CASSQVTDSADKAFF.

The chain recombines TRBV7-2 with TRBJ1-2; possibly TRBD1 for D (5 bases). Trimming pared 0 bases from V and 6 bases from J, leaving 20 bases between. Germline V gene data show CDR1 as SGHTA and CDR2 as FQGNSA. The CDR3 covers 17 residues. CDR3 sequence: CASSLALGRVDLDGYTF. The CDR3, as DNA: TGTGCCAGCAGCTTAGCGCTGGGCAGGGTGGATCTTGATGGCTACACCTTC.

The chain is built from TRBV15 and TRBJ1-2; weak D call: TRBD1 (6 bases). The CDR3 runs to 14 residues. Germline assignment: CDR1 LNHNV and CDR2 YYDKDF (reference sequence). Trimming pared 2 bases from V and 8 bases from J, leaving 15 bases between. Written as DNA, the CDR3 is TGTGCCACCAGCAGACCTACAGGGCTCGGGGGCTACACCTTC. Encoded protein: CATSRPTGLGGYTF. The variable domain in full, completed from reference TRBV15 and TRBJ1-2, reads DAMVIQNPRYQVTQFGKPVTLSCSQTLNHNVMYWYQQKSSQAPKLLFHYYDKDFNNEADTPDNFQSRRPNTSFCFLDIRSPGLGDTAMYLCATSRPTGLGGYTFGSGTRLTVV.

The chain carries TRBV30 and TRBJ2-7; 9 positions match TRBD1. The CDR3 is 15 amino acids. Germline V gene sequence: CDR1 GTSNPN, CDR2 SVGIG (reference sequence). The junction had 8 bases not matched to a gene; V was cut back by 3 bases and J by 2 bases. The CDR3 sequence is CAWRGGDRVTYEQYF. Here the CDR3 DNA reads TGTGCCTGGAGGGGGGGGGACAGGGTAACCTACGAGCAGTACTTC.